The rows below give T cell receptor beta chains drawn from one sample of a study of T-cell reconstitution after alpha-beta-depleted transplantation in children. TCRdb re-called the PCR reads with MiXCR, one entry per CDR3 protein. Altogether roughly 500,000 distinct CDR3 sequences are present, 32% being singletons, with the ten largest covering about 2.3%. This sample comprised PBMCs from the stem cell graft donor, obtained from the stem cell graft. These TCRs come from a human donor who donated a stem cell graft to a child with aplastic anemia. CDR3s include the opening cysteine and the closing phenylalanine or tryptophan. Fields, in order: D gene, J gene, V gene, clone size, CDR3 DNA, CDR3 protein. The D gene is left open where the match is weak. Size values are once, few and many counts, or a class for expanded clones, and some rows have none.

D gene: .
J gene: TRBJ2-3
V gene: TRBV5-1
clone size: .
CDR3 DNA: TGCGCCAGCAGCTGGGATTCAGATACGCAGTATTTT
CDR3 protein: CASSWDSDTQYF

D gene: TRBD2
J gene: TRBJ2-1
V gene: TRBV7-6
clone size: few
CDR3 DNA: TGTGCCAGCAGCCAGGGAGGGTGGGTATACAATGAGCAGTTCTTC
CDR3 protein: CASSQGGWVYNEQFF

D gene: .
J gene: TRBJ1-5
V gene: TRBV6-5
clone size: many
CDR3 DNA: TGTGCCAGCAGTTACTCTTCCAGCAATCAGCCCCAGCATTTT
CDR3 protein: CASSYSSSNQPQHF

D gene: .
J gene: TRBJ2-7
V gene: TRBV2
clone size: .
CDR3 DNA: TGTGCCAGCAGTGAATCCCCTGGGCAGTACTTC
CDR3 protein: CASSESPGQYF

D gene: .
J gene: TRBJ1-5
V gene: TRBV2
clone size: .
CDR3 DNA: TGTGCCAGCAGTTTGTGGGTGAATCAGCCCCAGCATTTT
CDR3 protein: CASSLWVNQPQHF

D gene: TRBD1
J gene: TRBJ1-2
V gene: TRBV18
clone size: few
CDR3 DNA: TGTGCCAGCTCACCAGGACAGGAATATGGCTACACCTTC
CDR3 protein: CASSPGQEYGYTF

D gene: .
J gene: TRBJ1-6
V gene: TRBV20-1
clone size: .
CDR3 DNA: TGCAGTGCTAGAGATCCAGGTGTAACCTATAATTCACCCCTCCACTTT
CDR3 protein: CSARDPGVTYNSPLHF

D gene: TRBD2
J gene: TRBJ2-3
V gene: TRBV12-3/TRBV12-4
clone size: few
CDR3 DNA: TGTGCCAGTGATAGCGGGAGGACCCTCACGCAGTATTTT
CDR3 protein: CASDSGRTLTQYF

D gene: .
J gene: TRBJ2-6
V gene: TRBV28
clone size: .
CDR3 DNA: TGTGCCAGCAGTTGGGGGGATGTATTCTCTGGGGCCAACGTCCTGACTTTC
CDR3 protein: CASSWGDVFSGANVLTF

D gene: .
J gene: TRBJ1-4
V gene: TRBV6-5
clone size: .
CDR3 DNA: TGTGCCAGCAGTTACGATCGGGTGATTAATGAAAAACTGTTTTTT
CDR3 protein: CASSYDRVINEKLFF

D gene: .
J gene: TRBJ2-2
V gene: TRBV7-2
clone size: .
CDR3 DNA: TGTGCCAGCAGCCCCGCCGGCCCCGGGGAGCTGTTTTTT
CDR3 protein: CASSPAGPGELFF

D gene: TRBD2
J gene: TRBJ2-1
V gene: TRBV12-5
clone size: once
CDR3 DNA: TGTGCTAGTGGTTTGCCGCTAGCGGGAGACGACAATGAGCAGTTCTTC
CDR3 protein: CASGLPLAGDDNEQFF

D gene: TRBD2
J gene: TRBJ2-7
V gene: TRBV7-2
clone size: .
CDR3 DNA: TGTGCCAGCAGCTCCGTAGCGGGATTCTCCGAGCAGTACTTC
CDR3 protein: CASSSVAGFSEQYF

D gene: TRBD1
J gene: TRBJ2-2
V gene: TRBV20-1
clone size: .
CDR3 DNA: TGCAGTGCGCCTCGGGGACAGAGACTTTCCGGGGAGCTGTTTTTT
CDR3 protein: CSAPRGQRLSGELFF

D gene: .
J gene: TRBJ2-5
V gene: TRBV5-1
clone size: .
CDR3 DNA: TGCGCCAGCAGCTTGGTGGTCGGAGAGACCCAGTACTTC
CDR3 protein: CASSLVVGETQYF

D gene: .
J gene: TRBJ1-1
V gene: TRBV28
clone size: .
CDR3 DNA: TGTGCCAGCAAGCAGGGCGCGAACACTGAAGCTTTCTTT
CDR3 protein: CASKQGANTEAFF

D gene: .
J gene: TRBJ1-4
V gene: TRBV4-3
clone size: .
CDR3 DNA: TGCGCCAGCAGCCAAGTTATTGGCAGGGTCGACGAAAAACTGTTTTTT
CDR3 protein: CASSQVIGRVDEKLFF

D gene: TRBD2
J gene: TRBJ2-3
V gene: TRBV29-1
clone size: .
CDR3 DNA: TGCAGCGTTGAAGCCGCGGGAGGGCCCCCGAGCACAGATACGCAGTATTTT
CDR3 protein: CSVEAAGGPPSTDTQYF

D gene: .
J gene: TRBJ2-2
V gene: TRBV11-3
clone size: few
CDR3 DNA: TGTGCCAGCAGCTTAGTCTGGGGGACTGGCGGGGAGCTGTTTTTT
CDR3 protein: CASSLVWGTGGELFF

D gene: TRBD2
J gene: TRBJ2-1
V gene: TRBV12-3/TRBV12-4
clone size: many
CDR3 DNA: TGTGCCAGCAGTTTAGCGTCGGGAGGGCCTAAGGGCAATGAGCAGTTCTTC
CDR3 protein: CASSLASGGPKGNEQFF

D gene: TRBD1
J gene: TRBJ2-5
V gene: TRBV25-1
clone size: .
CDR3 DNA: TGTGCCAGCAGGACGGACAGGGGGCTCGAGACCCAGTACTTC
CDR3 protein: CASRTDRGLETQYF

D gene: TRBD2
J gene: TRBJ2-1
V gene: TRBV19
clone size: .
CDR3 DNA: TGTGCCAGTAGTCTGACTAGCGGGACCCACAATGAGCAGTTCTTC
CDR3 protein: CASSLTSGTHNEQFF

D gene: .
J gene: TRBJ2-1
V gene: TRBV3-1
clone size: .
CDR3 DNA: TGTGCCAGCAGCCTTGGGGCCTTCCCGACCAATGAGCAGTTCTTC
CDR3 protein: CASSLGAFPTNEQFF

D gene: TRBD2
J gene: TRBJ2-1
V gene: TRBV4-3
clone size: .
CDR3 DNA: TGCGCCAGCAGCCAAGAGCTAGCGGGGGTCTACAATGAGCAGTTCTTC
CDR3 protein: CASSQELAGVYNEQFF

D gene: .
J gene: TRBJ1-2
V gene: TRBV7-9
clone size: few
CDR3 DNA: TGTGCCAGCAGTGTTGGGGAGTATTACTATGGCTACACCTTC
CDR3 protein: CASSVGEYYYGYTF

D gene: TRBD1
J gene: TRBJ1-2
V gene: TRBV6-2/TRBV6-3
clone size: .
CDR3 DNA: TGTGCCAGCAGTTACCCGACAGGGTTCCCAGACGGCTACACCTTC
CDR3 protein: CASSYPTGFPDGYTF

D gene: TRBD1
J gene: TRBJ2-1
V gene: TRBV28
clone size: .
CDR3 DNA: TGTGCCAGCACGCCGGGACAGGGGGCCAACAATGAGCAGTTCTTC
CDR3 protein: CASTPGQGANNEQFF

D gene: .
J gene: TRBJ2-1
V gene: TRBV7-8
clone size: once
CDR3 DNA: TGTGCCAGCAGTGAAAGGGCGAAAAACAATGAGCAGTTCTTC
CDR3 protein: CASSERAKNNEQFF

D gene: TRBD2
J gene: TRBJ2-1
V gene: TRBV16
clone size: .
CDR3 DNA: TGTGCCAGCAGCCAATTCACTAGCGGGTACAATGAGCAGTTCTTC
CDR3 protein: CASSQFTSGYNEQFF

D gene: .
J gene: TRBJ2-1
V gene: TRBV15
clone size: .
CDR3 DNA: TGTGCCACCAGCCCAGGGAGCTCCTACAATGAGCAGTTCTTC
CDR3 protein: CATSPGSSYNEQFF

D gene: .
J gene: TRBJ2-7
V gene: TRBV12-3/TRBV12-4
clone size: .
CDR3 DNA: TGTGCCAGCAGTGCGAATTACCGGGACGCAGGCTACGAGCAGTACTTC
CDR3 protein: CASSANYRDAGYEQYF

D gene: TRBD2
J gene: TRBJ2-1
V gene: TRBV5-1
clone size: .
CDR3 DNA: TGCGCCAGCAGCGCCGGCCGGACTAGCGGGAGGGCCAATGAGCAGTTCTTC
CDR3 protein: CASSAGRTSGRANEQFF